This TCR beta chain was captured by sequencing in a study of T cell changes during pregnancy in multiple sclerosis. CDR3 length equals 13 residues. Germline CDR1 is SGHAT and CDR2 is FQNNGV. As for this clone: Mismatch with germline at one junction end may stem from a read error.

Produced via immunoSEQ multiplex PCR; TCRdb's table is partial and in-frame only. The sample holds around 63,000 clones, roughly 91% seen once. The sample in question was peripheral blood, obtained in the third trimester of pregnancy. The chain employs TRBV11-2 and TRBJ1-2; possible D gene TRBD1, 6 bases. The sequence came from a female donor in good health, enrolled as a control in a pregnancy study. The CDR3 nucleotides read TGTGCCAGCAGCACACTTCAAAGGGGGTCGAAGGCCTTC. Its translation: CASSTLQRGSKAF.